The clone carrying this T cell receptor beta chain was seen many times. Its target is unknown. This sample was included in a study of T cells after yellow fever vaccination. For TCR, cDNA came from 5'RACE template switching, which added a universal primer site and UMIs. MiXCR was run by TCRdb on the 5' RACE reads, yielding one entry per CDR3 protein. The repertoire holds some 110,000 distinct CDR3 sequences, about 7.8% seen once, with 2.7% in the top ten. Whole-study results and caveats: In post-booster samples, most primary-vaccination clones reappeared (approximately 96% CD4, over 70% CD8). FACS-sorted repertoires could harbor abundant contaminating bulk-population clonotypes. The CD4 and CD8 compartments had a small share of their clonotypes in common.

CDR1 KGHDR and CDR2 SFDVKD come from the germline V gene. Deletions cut 4 bases from V and 0 bases from J, with 10 bases between. The CDR3 sequence is 15 residues long. Sequenced here: CD4+ T cells sorted from PBMCs, sampled 45 days after the first yellow fever vaccination. This chain uses TRBV24-1 with TRBJ2-3; perhaps TRBD2 as D (5 bases). This clonotype was sampled from a man between 18 and 29 years old who received the YFV17D yellow fever vaccine. CDR3 region: CATSDPGGSTDTQYF. In DNA, the CDR3 is TGTGCCACCAGTGACCCCGGCGGGAGCACAGATACGCAGTATTTT.